Listed below are T cell receptor beta chains from one sample, sequenced in a study of blood T cell repertoires in COVID-19. TCRdb's copy holds only in-frame clones and misses some; the assay was immunoSEQ multiplex PCR. In the table there are about 120,000 clones, around 81% of which are singletons. The sample taken for sequencing was peripheral blood. The receptors stem from a human donor in a cohort sampled during active COVID-19. The CDR3 runs from the conserved cysteine through the conserved F or W. A D gene is named only where the DNA matches it firmly. Not every row has a clone size; where given, it reads once, few, many or a size class.

CASSFGSGTDTQYF,TGCGCCAGCAGCTTCGGGTCGGGGACAGATACGCAGTATTTT,TRBV5-1,.,TRBJ2-3,.
CASSPWDRNTEAFF,TGTGCCAGCAGTCCGTGGGACAGGAACACTGAAGCTTTCTTT,TRBV27,TRBD1,TRBJ1-1,few
CASTLRGGTEAFF,TGTGCCAGCACCCTAAGGGGGGGCACTGAAGCTTTCTTT,TRBV12-3/TRBV12-4,.,TRBJ1-1,few
CASSPLHTGGNEQFF,TGTGCCAGCAGTCCTCTTCATACAGGGGGCAATGAGCAGTTCTTC,TRBV27,TRBD1,TRBJ2-1,.
CASSRDRSNNYGYTF,TGCGCCAGCAGCCGAGACAGGTCCAACAACTATGGCTACACCTTC,TRBV4-3,.,TRBJ1-2,.
CASRTGTIEAFF,TGTGCCAGCAGAACTGGGACAATTGAAGCTTTCTTT,TRBV12-3/TRBV12-4,.,TRBJ1-1,.
CASSLFKAGVTETQYF,TGTGCCAGCAGCTTATTCAAGGCAGGGGTCACGGAGACCCAGTACTTC,TRBV11-2,.,TRBJ2-5,.
CASSRTGDPSYEQYF,TGCGCCAGCAGCAGAACAGGGGACCCCTCCTACGAGCAGTACTTC,TRBV5-1,TRBD1,TRBJ2-7,.
CASSVGLAGDRETQYF,TGTGCCAGCAGCGTAGGACTAGCGGGGGATCGGGAGACCCAGTACTTC,TRBV9,TRBD2,TRBJ2-5,.
CAWAPEGNNQPQHF,TGTGCCTGGGCCCCAGAGGGTAACAATCAGCCCCAGCATTTT,TRBV30,.,TRBJ1-5,few
CASSRGANTGELFF,TGTGCCAGTAGCAGGGGGGCGAACACCGGGGAGCTGTTTTTT,TRBV19,.,TRBJ2-2,.
CASSQDAGNSPLHF,TGCGCCAGCAGCCAAGATGCGGGGAATTCACCCCTCCACTTT,TRBV4-3,.,TRBJ1-6,.
CASSLVPLGELFF,TGTGCCAGCAGCTTAGTTCCCCTCGGGGAGCTGTTTTTT,TRBV11-3,.,TRBJ2-2,.
CSASDVGQGPGSPLHF,TGCAGTGCTAGTGACGTGGGACAGGGCCCGGGTTCACCCCTCCACTTT,TRBV20-1,TRBD1,TRBJ1-6,.
CASSDGSHANTDTQYF,TGCGCCAGCAGTGATGGTAGTCATGCGAACACAGATACGCAGTATTTT,TRBV10-2,.,TRBJ2-3,once
CASSLYPGQGSEQYF,TGTGCCAGCAGTCTCTACCCGGGACAGGGGTCCGAGCAGTACTTC,TRBV27,TRBD1,TRBJ2-7,.
CASSQDRTAGNTIYF,TGCGCCAGCAGCCAAGATAGAACAGCAGGAAACACCATATATTTT,TRBV4-1,.,TRBJ1-3,.
CSAPDRGWSFF,TGCAGTGCCCCAGACAGGGGGTGGTCGTTTTTT,TRBV20-1,TRBD1,TRBJ2-2,.
CASSGNEGYLDMNTEAFF,TGTGCCAGCAGTGGAAATGAGGGTTACTTGGATATGAACACTGAAGCTTTCTTT,TRBV6-2/TRBV6-3,.,TRBJ1-1,.
CASSLFGVPNYGYTF,TGTGCCAGCAGCTTGTTCGGGGTTCCTAACTATGGCTACACCTTC,TRBV5-4,.,TRBJ1-2,.
CASSPGPVLSGNTIYF,TGTGCCAGCAGCCCAGGTCCCGTACTCTCTGGAAACACCATATATTTT,TRBV7-2,.,TRBJ1-3,.
CASSVQGKPRETQYF,TGTGCCAGCAGCGTACAGGGGAAACCAAGAGAGACCCAGTACTTC,TRBV9,.,TRBJ2-5,.
CASHWTGGNEQFF,TGTGCCAGCCACTGGACAGGGGGGAATGAGCAGTTCTTC,TRBV19,TRBD1,TRBJ2-1,.
CASRDPLAPSYEQYF,TGTGCCAGCAGGGACCCACTAGCTCCCTCCTACGAGCAGTACTTC,TRBV5-4,.,TRBJ2-7,.
CASSLGLQGNEKLFF,TGTGCCAGCAGCTTAGGGTTACAGGGAAATGAAAAACTGTTTTTT,TRBV7-2,.,TRBJ1-4,few
CASNKGATNEQFF,TGTGCCAGCAATAAAGGCGCGACTAATGAGCAGTTCTTC,TRBV9,.,TRBJ2-1,.
CASSDRGQTEAFF,TGTGCCAGCAGTGACAGGGGGCAGACTGAAGCTTTCTTT,TRBV2,TRBD1,TRBJ1-1,.
CARSFIPSGYNEQFF,TGTGCCAGAAGCTTTATCCCTAGCGGCTACAATGAGCAGTTCTTC,TRBV5-3,TRBD2,TRBJ2-1,.
CASRRDPPPNYGYTF,TGTGCCAGTCGCCGGGATCCACCGCCTAACTATGGCTACACCTTC,TRBV6-5,.,TRBJ1-2,.
CASSLGPGTRSHEQYF,TGTGCCAGCAGCTTAGGGCCCGGGACTAGGAGCCACGAGCAGTACTTC,TRBV13,TRBD2,TRBJ2-7,.
CAGSEGLAGVLQETQYF,TGCGCCGGCAGCGAGGGACTAGCGGGGGTCCTCCAAGAGACCCAGTACTTC,TRBV5-1,TRBD2,TRBJ2-5,.
CASSMLAQGVYEQYF,TGTGCCAGTAGTATGTTGGCACAGGGGGTCTACGAGCAGTACTTC,TRBV19,TRBD1,TRBJ2-7,.
CASSLVGDEQYF,TGTGCCAGCAGCTTAGTGGGAGACGAGCAGTACTTC,TRBV7-2,.,TRBJ2-7,.
CASVRQGDEKLFF,TGTGCCAGCGTTAGACAGGGGGATGAAAAACTGTTTTTT,TRBV6-6,TRBD1,TRBJ1-4,once
CATSKLAGRESWAFF,TGTGCCACCAGTAAGCTGGCAGGGAGGGAGAGCTGGGCTTTCTTT,TRBV24-1,.,TRBJ1-1,.
CASSELVDRAGNTIYF,TGTGCCAGCAGTGAATTGGTGGACAGGGCTGGAAACACCATATATTTT,TRBV25-1,TRBD1,TRBJ1-3,few
CASTQGGFSSEQYF,TGTGCCAGTACCCAGGGGGGATTTTCGTCCGAGCAGTACTTC,TRBV19,.,TRBJ2-7,.
CASSLGQQAYEQYF,TGTGCCAGCAGCTTAGGGCAACAGGCCTACGAGCAGTACTTC,TRBV7-2,.,TRBJ2-7,few
CASSLQGLEGYTF,TGTGCCAGCAGCTTACAGGGCTTAGAGGGCTACACCTTC,TRBV7-2,.,TRBJ1-2,.
CASSQAGTGSNYGYTF,TGCGCCAGCAGCCAAGCCGGGACAGGGAGCAACTATGGCTACACCTTC,TRBV4-1,TRBD1,TRBJ1-2,.
CASSGQGSSGANVLTF,TGTGCCAGCAGTGGACAGGGGTCCTCTGGGGCCAACGTCCTGACTTTC,TRBV6-1,TRBD1,TRBJ2-6,.